This entry lists 18 T cell receptor beta chains sequenced from one sample in a study of graft-versus-host responses after intestinal transplantation. Profiling relied on immunoSEQ multiplex PCR, and the TCRdb table lists in-frame clones only, not all of them. The sample yields roughly 8,400 clones, over 65% seen once. Investigators treated the graft tissue so that it released intraepithelial and lamina propria lymphocytes. Sequenced here: ileum tissue, sampled 494 days after intestinal transplant. These receptor sequences come from a human patient who received an intestinal transplant, so some T cells may come from the graft donor.

This clone was detected only a few times. The chain has TRBV21-1 and TRBJ1-2. TRBV21-1 has pseudogene status. The CDR3 runs to 13 residues. CDR3 in amino acids: CASNLGRYYGYTF. In nucleotides, the CDR3 is TGTGCCAGCAACCTCGGACGGTACTATGGCTACACCTTC.

V is TRBV4-2 and J is TRBJ2-2; 12 bases map to TRBD2. Looked up from germline, CDR1 is LGHNA and CDR2 is YNFKEQ. After removal of 4 bases from V and 4 bases from J, the junction contained 10 bases not matched to a gene. The CDR3 is made up of 18 amino acids. Written as DNA, the CDR3 is TGTGCCAGCAGCCCAAAACTAGCGGGGGGTTCATCCACCGGGGAGCTGTTTTTT. It codes for CASSPKLAGGSSTGELFF.

The V gene is TRBV2, the J gene TRBJ1-2, with D hard to call. Trimming pared 3 bases from V and 2 bases from J, leaving 7 bases between. CDR3 length equals 13 residues. The germline V gene encodes CDR1 SNHLY and CDR2 FYNNEI. CDR3 loop: CASSEVRNYGYTF. The CDR3 DNA reads TGTGCCAGCAGTGAGGTCAGAAACTATGGCTACACCTTC.

This sequence joins TRBV4-3 and TRBJ1-1; D might be TRBD1 (5 bases). The CDR3 is 15 amino acids. Germline V CDR1 and CDR2: LGHNA, YSLEER. V lost 0 bases to trimming and J lost 2 bases, with 10 bases between them. CDR3 protein: CASSQEGRGNTEAFF. CDR3 bases: TGCGCCAGCAGCCAAGAAGGGAGGGGCAACACTGAAGCTTTCTTT.

With respect to this clone: Here the CDR3 omits its conserved ending phenylalanine or tryptophan, so a read error is the likely source. The DNA is omitted, as the CDR3 cannot be located on it reliably, and the CDR3 follows TCRdb's listing. This chain connects TRBV6-4 to TRBJ2-3; the table's D call, TRBD2, has no DNA check behind it. CDR1 is MRHNA and CDR2 is SNTAGT in the germline V gene. The CDR3 is 13 residues long, counting both termini. The CDR3 spells CASSDSVASAPRV.

J is TRBJ2-3 and V is TRBV6-5; tentatively, D is TRBD1 (7 bases). This CDR3 has 16 amino acids. V lost 2 bases, J lost 7 bases, and 19 bases lay in between. Germline assignment: CDR1 MNHEY and CDR2 SVGAGI. CDR3 in amino acids: CASSYTTAQGGNTQYF. CDR3 bases: TGTGCCAGCAGTTACACGACAGCCCAGGGGGGAAATACGCAGTATTTT.

The chain joins TRBV4-3 to TRBJ1-2, with no clear D. V was cut by 0 bases and J by 1 base, with 12 bases left in between. This CDR3 is 16 amino acids long. Germline CDR1 is LGHNA and CDR2 is YSLEER. This CDR3 reads CASSQDNGESNYGYTF. The CDR3 DNA sequence: TGCGCCAGCAGCCAAGATAACGGAGAGAGTAACTATGGCTACACCTTC.

The chain combines TRBV7-8 with TRBJ2-2, with 7 positions matching TRBD2. Germline V gene lookup returns CDR1 SGHVS and CDR2 FQNEAQ. The J segment lost 4 bases and the V segment lost 5 bases, leaving 10 bases of the junction unmatched. CDR3 length: 16 amino acids. This CDR3 reads CASSVRGGSATGELFF. CDR3 DNA sequence: TGTGCCAGCAGCGTTCGGGGCGGGAGTGCCACCGGGGAGCTGTTTTTT.

Within the sample, this clone is medium-sized (0.01 to 0.1%). This sequence joins TRBV19 and TRBJ2-1; the D gene is possibly TRBD2 (6 bases). Trimming removed 1 base at V and 5 bases at J, with 9 bases between. CDR1 and CDR2 (germline): LNHDA, SQIVND (reference sequence). The CDR3 loop spans 14 amino acids. The CDR3, as DNA: TGTGCCAGTAGTATAGCCGGGGGTGACAATGAGCAGTTCTTC. It codes for CASSIAGGDNEQFF.

This chain uses TRBV5-6 with TRBJ2-4; D ambiguous. CDR3 length equals 12 residues. V lost 0 bases to trimming and J lost 5 bases, with 3 bases between them. Germline V lookup: CDR1 SGHDT, CDR2 YYEEEE. Here the CDR3 DNA reads TGTGCCAGCAGCTTGGGGGAAAACATTCAGTACTTC. Protein: CASSLGENIQYF.

This clone has more than one count but fewer than ten. V usage is TRBV30 and J usage is TRBJ1-3; D call uncertain. V lost 3 bases, J lost 0 bases, and 9 bases lay in between. Germline-derived CDR1 and CDR2 are GTSNPN and SVGIG (reference sequence). This CDR3 region has 14 residues. In DNA form, the CDR3 reads TGTGCCTGGAGGGGGTGGGGCTCTGGAAACACCATATATTTT. Translating gives CAWRGWGSGNTIYF.

J is TRBJ1-1 and V is TRBV21-1; TRBD1 is the table's D call and was not checked against the DNA. TRBV21-1 is a known pseudogene. This CDR3 has 17 residues. This chain's CDR3 is CASSKGDRGDGGTEAFF. CDR3 nucleotides: TGTGCCAGCAGCAAAGGAGACAGGGGAGATGGGGGCACTGAAGCTTTCTTT.

This clone was seen just once. The chain's CDR3 is CASSHPPGGYYGYTF. The DNA of the CDR3 is TGTGCCAGTTCTCACCCCCCCGGAGGCTACTATGGCTACACCTTC. This chain joins TRBV19 and TRBJ1-2; D gene unclear. The CDR3 spans 15 residues. From germline, CDR1 is LNHDA and CDR2 SQIVND (reference sequence). V was shortened by 8 bases and J by 3 bases, with 19 bases between the two germline ends.

The chain employs TRBV7-9 and TRBJ1-2, with 9 positions matching TRBD1. The V and J ends lost 1 base and 2 bases, in that order; junction bases with no gene match: 2. Germline CDR1 is SEHNR and CDR2 is FQNEAQ (reference sequence). This CDR3 spans 15 amino acids. In DNA, the CDR3 is TGTGCCAGCAGCTTAGGGGACAGGGAGAACTATGGCTACACCTTC. Protein product: CASSLGDRENYGYTF.

This clone has only one observation. This rearrangement joins TRBV30 to TRBJ2-3, with D uncertain. Germline V gives CDR1 GTSNPN, CDR2 SVGIG (reference sequence). V shed 2 bases and J shed 1 base, with 10 bases lying between them. The CDR3 contains 14 residues. The CDR3 loop is CAWSSGPRTDTQYF. The CDR3 DNA reads TGTGCCTGGAGTTCCGGCCCCCGCACAGATACGCAGTATTTT.

This clone was picked up a small number of times. Other nucleotide sequences in the sample specify the same CDR3. The chain is built from TRBV27 and TRBJ1-1, with no clear D. CDR3 length equals 14 residues. The germline V gene encodes CDR1 MNHEY and CDR2 SMNVEV (reference sequence). Trimming left V 2 bases short and J 0 bases short, with 7 bases between. The CDR3 loop reads CASSLAGLNTEAFF. For the CDR3, the DNA is TGTGCCAGCAGTTTAGCGGGGTTGAACACTGAAGCTTTCTTT.

CDR3 protein: CASSPGTGPMNTEAFF. The DNA for the CDR3 is TGTGCCAGCAGCCCGGGGACAGGGCCGATGAACACTGAAGCTTTCTTT. The chain is built from TRBV7-9 and TRBJ1-1, with 9 bases aligning to TRBD1. With V trimmed by 5 bases and J by 0 bases, 7 bases remained unmatched. This CDR3 has 16 residues. The germline V gene encodes CDR1 SEHNR and CDR2 FQNEAQ (reference sequence).

The V and J genes are TRBV4-2 and TRBJ2-3, with 11 bases aligning to TRBD2. With 0 bases clipped from V and 3 bases from J, the junction kept 5 bases outside the gene matches. The CDR3 consists of 17 residues. Germline V lookup: CDR1 LGHNA, CDR2 YNFKEQ. This chain's CDR3 is CASSQDGGTSGTDTQYF. The DNA for the CDR3 is TGTGCCAGCAGCCAAGATGGAGGGACTAGCGGAACAGATACGCAGTATTTT.